One sample yielded the 21 T cell receptor beta chains listed below, sequenced in a study of PD-1 blockade in classical Hodgkin lymphoma. Sequencing used immunoSEQ multiplex PCR; TCRdb keeps in-frame clones, though not all of them. The data contain around 34,000 clones, approximately 82% of them singletons. In every patient, relapse followed autologous stem cell transplantation, while exposure to brentuximab vedotin differed. The material was peripheral blood mononuclear cells (PBMCs), obtained before the second cycle of nivolumab. The receptor source for this set is a human donor with classical Hodgkin lymphoma.

V usage is TRBV18 and J usage is TRBJ2-6; 7 positions agree with TRBD1. Trimming at V came to 0 bases and at J to 3 bases, leaving 11 bases not matched to a gene. The CDR3 loop spans 19 amino acids. CDR1 and CDR2 from the germline V gene are KGHSH and LQKENI. CDR3 amino acids: CASSPPRGRGASGANVLTF. The CDR3 DNA reads TGTGCCAGCTCACCACCGAGGGGGCGCGGAGCTAGTGGGGCCAACGTCCTGACTTTC.

Comments on this clone: This specimen includes other DNA sequences encoding the same CDR3. The rearrangement uses TRBV4-2 and TRBJ1-2; the D gene is possibly TRBD1 (5 bases). This CDR3 region has 15 residues. Germline CDR1 LGHNA, CDR2 YNFKEQ. The germline V and J ends were trimmed by 4 bases and 5 bases, with 17 bases remaining between them. The CDR3 DNA follows: TGTGCCAGCAGCCCCTTAAGAGGGGAGAGTTATGGCTACACCTTC. This codes for CASSPLRGESYGYTF.

The chain links TRBV30 to TRBJ1-4; TRBD1 agrees at 10 bases. Trimming removed 4 bases from V and 7 bases from J; junction bases left unmatched: 9. This CDR3 region has 15 residues. CDR1 is GTSNPN, CDR2 SVGIG, per germline (reference sequence). CDR3 residues: CAWIPRGTGVEKLFF. CDR3 nucleotide sequence: TGTGCCTGGATCCCGCGGGGGACAGGGGTTGAAAAACTGTTTTTT.

Relative to its sample, this clone is medium-sized. This chain links TRBV6-5 with TRBJ1-6, with TRBD1 identical over 7 bases. CDR3 size: 16 residues. V trimming: 0 bases; J trimming: 7 bases; junction bases outside the gene matches: 6. Germline CDR1 MNHEY, CDR2 SVGAGI. In DNA form, the CDR3 reads TGTGCCAGCAGTTACTCTATGACAGGGAGGAATTCACCCCTCCACTTT. Translation gives CASSYSMTGRNSPLHF.

CDR3 in DNA: TGTGCCATCAGTGAGTCGTGGACTAGCGGGGGCGCTAACACCGGGGAGCTGTTTTTT. This encodes CAISESWTSGGANTGELFF. The genes are TRBV10-3 and TRBJ2-2; 13 nucleotides line up with TRBD2. The CDR3 length is 19 residues. Germline assignment: CDR1 ENHRY and CDR2 SYGVKD. Unmatched junction bases numbered 6, after V lost 0 bases and J lost 2 bases.

The chain has TRBV5-6 and TRBJ2-7, with 10 bases aligning to TRBD2. Per germline, CDR1 SGHDT and CDR2 YYEEEE. The V segment lost 4 bases and the J segment 2 bases; nucleotides outside the gene matches: 3. This CDR3 has 14 amino acids. CDR3 DNA sequence: TGTGCCAGCAGCCCTGGACTAGCGGCCTACGAGCAGTACTTC. It codes for CASSPGLAAYEQYF.

In its sample, this clone is medium-sized. V is TRBV4-3 and J is TRBJ1-6, with 7 bases that match TRBD1. The germline V gene has CDR1 LGHNA and CDR2 YSLEER. The CDR3 runs to 15 residues. Trimming at V came to 8 bases and at J to 7 bases, leaving 11 bases not matched to a gene. The DNA for the CDR3 is TGCGCCAGCTCGGAAGGGGGCGCGCTGAATTCACCCCTCCACTTT. Residues: CASSEGGALNSPLHF.

This clone rates as medium-sized. The gene calls are TRBV15 and TRBJ1-4; no reliable D call. Germline CDR1 and CDR2: LNHNV and YYDKDF (reference sequence). The CDR3 consists of 17 residues. V was trimmed by 3 bases and J by 0 bases, leaving 14 bases between them. The CDR3 DNA follows: TGTGCCACCAGCAGTCCCGGGAGCCCAGCAACTAATGAAAAACTGTTTTTT. Residues: CATSSPGSPATNEKLFF.

The J gene is TRBJ1-2, the V gene TRBV7-3; 10 bases map to TRBD1. Germline V lookup: CDR1 SGHTA, CDR2 FQGTGA. The CDR3 is made up of 13 amino acids. The ends lost 4 bases at V and 6 bases at J; junction bases unmatched: 2. DNA of the CDR3: TGTGCCAGCAGCTCCGGGACAGGGGATGGCTACACCTTC. It yields the protein CASSSGTGDGYTF.

J is TRBJ1-1 and V is TRBV4-1; D possibly corresponds to TRBD1 (6 bases). V lost 0 bases to trimming and J lost 4 bases, with 9 bases between them. The CDR3 is made up of 14 amino acids. Germline CDR1 is MGHRA and CDR2 is YSYEKL. The CDR3 reads CASSQDRGSTEAFF. As DNA, the CDR3 is TGCGCCAGCAGCCAAGACAGGGGTTCCACTGAAGCTTTCTTT.

This clone was found a few times. The chain employs TRBV18 and TRBJ1-6; 8 bases align to TRBD1. This CDR3 has 15 amino acids. V lost 3 bases and J lost 5; bases outside the gene matches: 3. CDR1 and CDR2 from the germline V gene are KGHSH and LQKENI. As DNA, the CDR3 is TGTGCCAGCTCACCGGACAGGGTAGATAATTCACCCCTCCACTTT. Translation: CASSPDRVDNSPLHF.

The chain is built from TRBV9 and TRBJ1-1; 9 positions match TRBD1. Germline CDR1 and CDR2: SGDLS and YYNGEE. CDR3 length: 16 amino acids. The trim removed 3 bases at V and 2 bases at J, leaving 8 bases unmatched. The CDR3 DNA follows: TGTGCCAGCAGCGAGGGGTTACAGGGGGCTAACACTGAAGCTTTCTTT. Its translation: CASSEGLQGANTEAFF.

The chain carries TRBV19 and TRBJ2-7; possibly TRBD1 for D (5 bases). The CDR3 is 13 amino acids. Germline CDR1 reads LNHDA; CDR2 reads SQIVND (reference sequence). Trimming stripped 5 bases from V and 2 bases from J, with 10 bases between. CDR3 sequence (DNA): TGTGCCAGTAGTCAGGGCCCCACCTACGAGCAGTACTTC. Residues: CASSQGPTYEQYF.

The chain is built from TRBV2 and TRBJ2-3, with TRBD2 matching 11 bases. Germline CDR1 SNHLY, CDR2 FYNNEI. The CDR3 has 15 amino acids. V was clipped by 6 bases and J by 4 bases; unmatched bases: 6. The CDR3 coding sequence is TGTGCCAGCAGATTAGCGGGGGGGGGCCCAGATACGCAGTATTTT. It specifies CASRLAGGGPDTQYF.

V and J are TRBV19 and TRBJ2-5; the D gene could be TRBD1 or TRBD2 (5 bases each). Trimming removed 9 bases at V and 2 bases at J, with 16 bases between. Germline assignment: CDR1 LNHDA and CDR2 SQIVND (reference sequence). The CDR3 loop spans 14 amino acids. The CDR3 loop reads CARGPGTVQETQYF. CDR3 sequence (DNA): TGTGCCAGGGGACCCGGGACGGTTCAAGAGACCCAGTACTTC.

This clone appeared a few times. This chain links TRBV19 with TRBJ2-5; the D is unclear. This CDR3 has 12 amino acids. Trimming took off 3 bases at V and 5 bases at J, with 7 bases between the two ends. Germline V gives CDR1 LNHDA, CDR2 SQIVND (reference sequence). CDR3 nucleotides: TGTGCCAGTAGTATCGACGGGGAGACCCAGTACTTC. Encoded protein: CASSIDGETQYF.

CDR3 DNA sequence: TGTGCCAGCTCACCAACCCTACACGGTCGAGCTGGAAACACCATATATTTT. Its protein product is CASSPTLHGRAGNTIYF. This chain uses TRBV18 with TRBJ1-3; D unclear. CDR3 length: 17 amino acids. Looked up from germline, CDR1 is KGHSH and CDR2 is LQKENI. Trimming removed 2 bases at V and 2 bases at J, with 16 bases between.

This clone was recorded a few times. The chain uses TRBV5-1 and TRBJ2-6, with D possibly being TRBD1 (6 bases). Germline CDR1 reads SGHRS; CDR2 reads YFSETQ. This CDR3 has 15 residues. Trimming left V 4 bases short and J 4 bases short, with 12 bases between. The CDR3 coding sequence is TGCGCCAGCAGCAGAGGACAGTGGGGGGCCAACGTCCTGACTTTC. This gives the protein CASSRGQWGANVLTF.

The genes are TRBV7-9 and TRBJ2-2, with D tentatively TRBD1 (6 bases). This CDR3 has 15 residues. The germline V gene has CDR1 SEHNR and CDR2 FQNEAQ (reference sequence). Deletions cut 8 bases from V and 6 bases from J, with 19 bases between. The CDR3 DNA reads TGTGCCAGCCGGGGTCGACAGGTTGACGCCGGGGAGCTGTTTTTT. This codes for CASRGRQVDAGELFF.

This chain connects TRBV6-5 to TRBJ2-5; the D is unclear. With 0 bases removed from V and 5 bases from J, the gap between germline ends came to 7 bases. The CDR3 sequence is 13 residues long. The germline CDR1 and CDR2 sequences are MNHEY and SVGAGI. The CDR3 region has the DNA TGTGCCAGCAGTTACTCTCGGGTTGAGACCCAGTACTTC. It specifies CASSYSRVETQYF.

The V call is TRBV11-2, the J call TRBJ2-1; tentative D call: TRBD1 (6 bases). V was trimmed by 1 base and J by 0 bases, leaving 7 bases between them. The CDR3 runs to 15 residues. Germline loops: CDR1 SGHAT, CDR2 FQNNGV. The CDR3 here is CASSLAGASYNEQFF. The CDR3 bases are TGTGCCAGCAGCTTAGCAGGGGCCTCCTACAATGAGCAGTTCTTC.